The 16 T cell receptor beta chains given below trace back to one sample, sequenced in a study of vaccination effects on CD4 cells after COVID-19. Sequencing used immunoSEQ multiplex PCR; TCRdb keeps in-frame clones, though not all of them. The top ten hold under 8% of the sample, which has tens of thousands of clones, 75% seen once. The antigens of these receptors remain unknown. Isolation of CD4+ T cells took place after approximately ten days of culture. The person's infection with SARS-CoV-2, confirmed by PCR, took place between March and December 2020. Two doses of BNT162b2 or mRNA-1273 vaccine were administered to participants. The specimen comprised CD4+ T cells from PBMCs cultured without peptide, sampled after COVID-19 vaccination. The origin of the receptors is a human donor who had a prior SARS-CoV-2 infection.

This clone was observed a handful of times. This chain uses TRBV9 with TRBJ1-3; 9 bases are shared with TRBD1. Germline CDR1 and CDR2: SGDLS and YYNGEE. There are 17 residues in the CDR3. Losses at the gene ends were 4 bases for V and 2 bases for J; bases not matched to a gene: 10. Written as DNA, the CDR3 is TGTGCCAGCAGCCCGGGACAGGGAATGGCTGCTGGAAACACCATATATTTT. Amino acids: CASSPGQGMAAGNTIYF.

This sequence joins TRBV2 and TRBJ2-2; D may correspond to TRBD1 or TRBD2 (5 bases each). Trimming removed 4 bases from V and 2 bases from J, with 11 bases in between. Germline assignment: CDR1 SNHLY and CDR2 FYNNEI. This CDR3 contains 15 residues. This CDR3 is CASSGQGPNTGELFF. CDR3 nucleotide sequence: TGTGCCAGCAGTGGTCAGGGACCCAACACCGGGGAGCTGTTTTTT.

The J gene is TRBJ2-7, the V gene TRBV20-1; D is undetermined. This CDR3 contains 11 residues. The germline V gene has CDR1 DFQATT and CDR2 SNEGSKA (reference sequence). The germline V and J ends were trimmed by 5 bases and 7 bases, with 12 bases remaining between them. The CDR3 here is CSAPNMREQYF. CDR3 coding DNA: TGCAGTGCTCCGAACATGCGGGAGCAGTACTTC.

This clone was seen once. The CDR3 loop is CASNGLAGGIYEQYF. The DNA of the CDR3 is TGTGCCAGCAACGGGCTAGCGGGGGGGATCTACGAGCAGTACTTC. The chain joins TRBV6-5 to TRBJ2-7, with 12 positions matching TRBD2. This CDR3 has 15 amino acids. V shed 7 bases, J shed 3 bases, and the junction held 7 bases outside the gene matches. CDR1 and CDR2 from the germline V gene are MNHEY and SVGAGI.

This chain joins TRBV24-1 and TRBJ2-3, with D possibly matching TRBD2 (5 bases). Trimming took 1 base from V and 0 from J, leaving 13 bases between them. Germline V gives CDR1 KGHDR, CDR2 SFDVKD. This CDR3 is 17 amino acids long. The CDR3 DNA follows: TGTGCCACCAGTGATTTAGAGGGAGTACCTAGCACAGATACGCAGTATTTT. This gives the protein CATSDLEGVPSTDTQYF.

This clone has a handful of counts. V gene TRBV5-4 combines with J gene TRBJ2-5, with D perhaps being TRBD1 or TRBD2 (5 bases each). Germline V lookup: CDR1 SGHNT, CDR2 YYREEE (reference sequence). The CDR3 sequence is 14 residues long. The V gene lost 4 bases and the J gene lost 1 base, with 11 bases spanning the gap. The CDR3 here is CASSITGTQETQYF. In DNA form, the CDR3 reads TGTGCCAGCAGCATTACCGGGACCCAAGAGACCCAGTACTTC. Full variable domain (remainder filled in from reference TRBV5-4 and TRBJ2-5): ETGVTQSPTHLIKTRGQQVTLRCSSQSGHNTVSWYQQALGQGPQFIFQYYREEENGRGNFPPRFSGLQFPNYSSELNVNALELDDSALYLCASSITGTQETQYFGPGTRLLVL.

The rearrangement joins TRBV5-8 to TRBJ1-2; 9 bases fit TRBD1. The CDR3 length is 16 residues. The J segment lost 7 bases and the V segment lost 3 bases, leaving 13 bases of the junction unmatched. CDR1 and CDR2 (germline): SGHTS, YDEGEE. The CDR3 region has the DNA TGTGCCAGCAGCTCCTTCATCATACAGGGGGCTTTTGGCTACACCTTC. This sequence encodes CASSSFIIQGAFGYTF. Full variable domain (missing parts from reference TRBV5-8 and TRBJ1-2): EAGVTQSPTHLIKTRGQQATLRCSPISGHTSVYWYQQALGLGLQFLLWYDEGEERNRGNFPPRFSGRQFPNYSSELNVNALELEDSALYLCASSSFIIQGAFGYTFGSGTRLTVV.

In DNA, the CDR3 is TGTGCCAGCAGCCCCGGGACGTTCTACGAGCAGTACTTC. Protein: CASSPGTFYEQYF. The chain is built from TRBV5-5 and TRBJ2-7, with D perhaps TRBD1 or TRBD2 (5 bases each). Germline V lookup: CDR1 SGHKS, CDR2 YYEKEE (reference sequence). Trimming took 4 bases from V and 3 from J, leaving 11 bases between them. The length of the CDR3 is 13 residues.

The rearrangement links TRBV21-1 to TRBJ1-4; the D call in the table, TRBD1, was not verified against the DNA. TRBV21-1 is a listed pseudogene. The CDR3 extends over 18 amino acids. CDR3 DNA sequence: TGTGCCAGCAGCCCGACCGTCCGGGACAGAGCAACTAATGAAAAACTGTTTTTT. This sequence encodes CASSPTVRDRATNEKLFF.

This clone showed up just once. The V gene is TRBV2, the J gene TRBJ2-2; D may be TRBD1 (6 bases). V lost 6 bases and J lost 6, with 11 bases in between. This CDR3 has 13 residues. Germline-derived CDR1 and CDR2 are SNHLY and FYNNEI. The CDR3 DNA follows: TGTGCCAGCAGGTGGACAGTTGCCGGGGAGCTGTTTTTT. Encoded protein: CASRWTVAGELFF.

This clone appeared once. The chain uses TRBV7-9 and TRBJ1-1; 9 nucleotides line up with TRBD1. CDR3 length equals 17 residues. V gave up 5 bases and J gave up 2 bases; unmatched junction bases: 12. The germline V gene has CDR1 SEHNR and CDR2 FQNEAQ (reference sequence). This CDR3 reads CASSPAIGQGINTEAFF. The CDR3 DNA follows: TGTGCCAGCAGCCCAGCGATCGGACAGGGGATAAACACTGAAGCTTTCTTT.

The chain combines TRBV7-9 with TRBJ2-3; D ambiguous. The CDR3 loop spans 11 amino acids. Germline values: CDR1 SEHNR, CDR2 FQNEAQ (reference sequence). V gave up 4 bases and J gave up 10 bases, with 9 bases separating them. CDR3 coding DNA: TGTGCCAGCAGCTGGGCGGCCGCGCAGTATTTT. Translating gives CASSWAAAQYF.

CDR3 nucleotide sequence: TGTGCCAGCTCACTCCCCGGTGAGCAGTTCTTC. It translates to CASSLPGEQFF. The chain carries TRBV18 and TRBJ2-1; unclear D gene. V was pared by 4 bases and J by 9 bases, with 7 bases between. The CDR3 runs to 11 residues. Per germline, CDR1 KGHSH and CDR2 LQKENI. Full variable domain (rest looked up from reference TRBV18 and TRBJ2-1): NAGVMQNPRHLVRRRGQEARLRCSPMKGHSHVYWYRQLPEEGLKFMVYLQKENIIDESGMPKERFSAEFPKEGPSILRIQQVVRGDSAAYFCASSLPGEQFFGPGTRLTVL.

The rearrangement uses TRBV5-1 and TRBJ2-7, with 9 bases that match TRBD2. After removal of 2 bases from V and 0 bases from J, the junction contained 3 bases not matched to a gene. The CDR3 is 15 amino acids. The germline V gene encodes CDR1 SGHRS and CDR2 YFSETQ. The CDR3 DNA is TGCGCCAGCAGCTTTGGACTAGCGCTCTCCTACGAGCAGTACTTC. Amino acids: CASSFGLALSYEQYF.

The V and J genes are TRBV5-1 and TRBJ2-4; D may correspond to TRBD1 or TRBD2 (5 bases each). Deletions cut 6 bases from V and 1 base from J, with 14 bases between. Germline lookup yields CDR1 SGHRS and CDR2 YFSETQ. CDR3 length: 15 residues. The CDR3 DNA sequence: TGCGCCAGCACATATGGGGGTTGGGCCAAAAACATTCAGTACTTC. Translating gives CASTYGGWAKNIQYF.

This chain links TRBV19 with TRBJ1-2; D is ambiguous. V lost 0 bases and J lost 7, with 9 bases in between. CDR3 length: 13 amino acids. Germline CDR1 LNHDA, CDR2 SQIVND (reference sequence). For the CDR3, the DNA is TGTGCCAGTAGTATAGACGGGGTATCTGGCTACACCTTC. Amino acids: CASSIDGVSGYTF.